Sequencing of this TCR beta chain was carried out in a study of cytotoxic CD8 clonotypes in ibrutinib-treated CLL (dated by TCRdb to about 2021). Regarding the research as a whole: The cohort was composed of some twelve relapsed/refractory and about 16 treatment-naive patients; IGHV unmutated status was identified in 17 patients. Cryopreserved peripheral blood mononuclear cells were collected before treatment, at response, and at either disease progression or sustained remission. Response samples were obtained after a median of approximately twelve months of treatment, with a range of about 6 to 36 months. Responses were partial in approximately 24 patients and complete in 2; after median approximately 66 months follow-up, roughly 14 stayed in remission and about twelve progressed. Samples averaged around 280,000 productive templates and tens of thousands of productive rearrangements. Longitudinal samples were obtainable from about 30% of the roughly 86 participants in the trial.

For TCR beta library preparation, around 2 micrograms of genomic DNA were isolated from cryopreserved PBMCs. Longitudinal blood samples from CLL patients receiving ibrutinib monotherapy were subjected to high-throughput TCR beta sequencing. Patients were enrolled in a phase 2 open-label single-center ibrutinib monotherapy trial. Worth noting for this clone: Its recognized antigen is unknown. The sample holds no much larger clone one base away, and base qualities are not on file.

The CDR3, cysteine through phenylalanine, is 11 amino acids long. Only the CDR3 portion is preserved as DNA: 33 bases, with reading frame beginning at the first base. V is shortened by 8 bases, J by 7 bases, and the region joining them spans 14 bases. In the germline V gene (reference sequence), CDR1 corresponds to DFQATT and CDR2 to SNEGSKA. A MiSeq instrument was used for deep resolution sequencing, which targeted depths ranging from 1 in 1 million up to 1 in 200,000 T cells, with coverage averaging 10x for each clonotype. The immunoSEQ hsTCRB Kit was used to generate TCR beta libraries. The paper's processing steps were these. Data were analyzed with ImmunoSEQ Data Assistant and ImmunoSEQ Analyzer, with V, D and J genes assigned per IMGT definitions. Clonality, which ranges from 0 to 1, was calculated by subtracting the normalized Shannon entropy of productive rearrangement frequencies from one. Only overrepresented clonotypes making up at least 0.05% of each patient's repertoire were included in the public clonotype analysis. Some 13 age-matched healthy donor repertoires from immuneACCESS served as clonality controls. In TCRdb, the immuneACCESS table is reduced to in-frame sequences with V and J assigned. These tables do not hold every clone; where another copy was compared, an unresolved V gene accounts for under half, and the others remain unexplained. From that table come the V and J calls and clone size; the DNA was used to work out D and trimming. The sample profile shows more than 300,000 clones; roughly 85% of them were found once. Clones ranked in the top ten supply more than 6% of the sample.

Study-wide conclusions, independent of this receptor: Baseline clonality was found to be higher than that of age-matched healthy donors and was strongly correlated with circulating CD8+ T-cell counts. Sustained-remission and progressing patients did not have matched sampling times, and lymph node repertoires were not examined. Clonality increased at ibrutinib response, stayed stable in sustained remission, and fell back toward baseline at progression. Public clonotypes were rare and either shrank or stayed stable during treatment, and the rise in clonality at ibrutinib response reflected expansion of private clonotypes.

This TCR came from a human donor with chronic lymphocytic leukemia. Sequenced material: PBMCs, taken before ibrutinib treatment. The rearranged segments are TRBV20-1 and TRBJ1-1; no D gene call is confident. CDR3 protein: CSPRRTDEAFF. The sequenced DNA is TGCAGTCCGAGACGGACGGATGAAGCTTTCTTT.